This entry describes one TCR beta chain. This sample is part of a study of blood T cells in healthy people across ages. A second PCR of about 7 to 12 cycles used a sample-barcoded 5' primer and a J-beta primer mix. TCRdb reprocessed the 5' RACE reads via MiXCR and lists one record per CDR3 protein. The sample carries over 700,000 distinct CDR3 sequences, 25% recorded once. The same specimen was also included in a second study, on T cells of mothers and their children. As that study records: Each child gave around 3 million TCR beta CDR3 reads (each mother, over 10 million).

The TCR sequence derives from a boy younger than 18 in good health. What was sequenced was blood.

The CDR3 loop is CASSLTGAGGGQETQYF. CDR3 coding DNA: TGTGCCAGTTCACTGACGGGAGCGGGAGGAGGTCAAGAGACCCAGTACTTC. This sequence joins TRBV6-1 and TRBJ2-5, with 9 bases lining up with TRBD2. The V gene end was trimmed by 9 bases and the J gene end by 2 bases; junction bases not matched to a gene: 16. The CDR3 is made up of 17 amino acids. The germline gives CDR1 MNHNS, CDR2 SASEGT.